This T cell receptor (beta chain) was identified during a study of T cells after yellow fever vaccination. Study in general: Libraries from low-cell-number fractions were prepared with the SMART-Seq v4 Ultra Low Input RNA kit.

Germline assignment: CDR1 LNHNV and CDR2 YYDKDF (reference sequence). J lost 2 bases, V lost 1 base, and 7 bases had no gene match. The CDR3 is 17 residues long. In the case of this clonotype: A much larger clone differs by one base, so this may be a read error. Given the absence of the conserved phenylalanine or tryptophan at the CDR3 end, a read error is likely.

General observations from the study: Though weaker, the secondary response peaked faster, on day 5 versus 15. The study re-detected most primary-vaccination clones after the booster (approximately 96% CD4, 88% CD8).

MiXCR was run by TCRdb on the 5' RACE reads, yielding one entry per CDR3 protein. The sample lists approximately 27,000 distinct CDR3 sequences, 5.5% occurring once. The clonotype comes from a man younger than 40 who received the YFV17D yellow fever vaccine. The genes are TRBV15 and TRBJ1-3; 8 positions agree with TRBD1. Here the sequenced sample was PBMCs, either bulk or a sorted T-cell subset (CD4+, CD8+, memory, or dextramer-sorted; not recorded which), taken 15 days after the yellow fever booster vaccination. CDR3 in DNA: TGTGCCACCAGCAGAGCACTCGGACAGGGCGCTGGAAACACCATATATTCT. It is translated as CATSRALGQGAGNTIYS.